The rows below give T cell receptor beta chains drawn from one sample of a study of blood T cell repertoires in COVID-19. TCRdb's table, derived via immunoSEQ multiplex PCR, lists solely in-frame clones and lacks some. The sample yields approximately 120,000 clones, 70% to 75% seen once. Material: peripheral blood. The receptors originated from an elderly man with COVID-19, enrolled during active disease. The CDR3 runs from the conserved cysteine through the conserved F or W. A D gene is named only where the DNA matches it firmly. Not every row has a clone size; where given, it reads once, few, many or a size class.

v_call,d_call,j_call,clone_size,cdr3_nt,cdr3_aa
TRBV28,TRBD1,TRBJ1-3,few,TGTGCCAGCAGTTGGGACAGCTCTGGAAACACCATATATTTT,CASSWDSSGNTIYF
TRBV2,.,TRBJ1-4,.,TGTGCCAGCAGTGATAGACACTCTGAAAAACTGTTTTTT,CASSDRHSEKLFF
TRBV6-5,.,TRBJ1-2,.,TGTGCCAGCAGACGGGATCTTAACTATGGCTACACCTTC,CASRRDLNYGYTF
TRBV29-1,TRBD1,TRBJ1-4,once,TGCAGCGCCCTGGACAGGGCGGACGAAAAACTGTTTTTT,CSALDRADEKLFF
TRBV9,.,TRBJ2-2,.,TGTGCCAGCATCCCTCAACAGGGTGTGATCGGGGAGCTGTTTTTT,CASIPQQGVIGELFF
TRBV25-1,TRBD1,TRBJ2-7,.,TGTGCCAGCAGGGACGAAACCGGGACAGCAGCCTACGAGCAGTACTTC,CASRDETGTAAYEQYF
TRBV29-1,TRBD1,TRBJ1-1,.,TGCAGCGCTCAACAGGGGTTGAACACTGAAGCTTTCTTT,CSAQQGLNTEAFF
TRBV9,.,TRBJ1-6,.,TGTGCCAGCAGCCTTGGGCGCCTAGCTAATTCACCCCTCCACTTT,CASSLGRLANSPLHF
TRBV12-3/TRBV12-4,.,TRBJ1-2,.,TGTGCCAGCAGTTTCGCACAGGGAGGCTACACCTTC,CASSFAQGGYTF
TRBV2,.,TRBJ1-2,few,TGTGCCAGCATGAGGGCAGCTTTGAATGGCTACACCTTC,CASMRAALNGYTF
TRBV11-2,TRBD2,TRBJ2-2,.,TGTGCCAGCAGCGCATCCGGGACTAGCGGGAGGATGGGGGAGCTGTTTTTT,CASSASGTSGRMGELFF
TRBV5-1,TRBD2,TRBJ2-1,.,TGCGCCAGCAGCAGTAGCGGGGCGAGCTCCTACAATGAGCAGTTCTTC,CASSSSGASSYNEQFF
TRBV15,.,TRBJ2-7,once,TGTGCCACCAGCAGACAGGGTCCCTACGAGCAGTACTTC,CATSRQGPYEQYF